This T cell receptor (beta chain) emerged from a study of blood T cell repertoires in COVID-19. Study at large: Samples of COVID-19 (acute and convalescent) were obtained from the United States, Italy and Spain. From T cells, B-cell-depleted T cells, or PBMCs came the material, which was cDNA or gDNA.

Trimming left V 5 bases short and J 2 bases short, with 9 bases between. This CDR3 contains 13 residues. Germline V lookup: CDR1 MNHEY, CDR2 SVGAGI. Repertoires were generated with immunoSEQ multiplex PCR, while TCRdb's copy carries only in-frame clones and drops some. This sample has fewer than 300,000 clones, with around 89% found just once. Participants were aged about 18 to 100 years from some 24 US areas. Cohort placement rested on clinical history that participants reported themselves. V usage is TRBV6-5 and J usage is TRBJ2-5; weak D call: TRBD1 (5 bases). This TCR was recovered from a woman aged 40 to 55 with acute COVID-19. Sequences were obtained from PBMCs or T cells enriched from blood (not recorded which). This chain's CDR3 is CASSIRVQETQYF. The CDR3 DNA sequence: TGTGCCAGCAGTATCAGGGTACAAGAGACCCAGTACTTC.